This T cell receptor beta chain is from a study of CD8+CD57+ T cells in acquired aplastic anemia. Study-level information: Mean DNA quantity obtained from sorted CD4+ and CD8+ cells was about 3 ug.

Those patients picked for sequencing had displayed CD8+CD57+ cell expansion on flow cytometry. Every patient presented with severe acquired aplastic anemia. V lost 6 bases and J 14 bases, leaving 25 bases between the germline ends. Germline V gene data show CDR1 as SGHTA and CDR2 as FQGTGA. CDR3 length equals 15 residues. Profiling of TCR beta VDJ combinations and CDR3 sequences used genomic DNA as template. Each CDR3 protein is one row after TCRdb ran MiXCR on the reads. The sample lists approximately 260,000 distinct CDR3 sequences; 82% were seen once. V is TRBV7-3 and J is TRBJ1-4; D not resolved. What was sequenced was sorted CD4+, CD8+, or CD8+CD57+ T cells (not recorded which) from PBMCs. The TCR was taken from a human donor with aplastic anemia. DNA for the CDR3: TGTGCCAGCAGTGCTGGCGGGGAGTCTAGTGAGAACCTGTTTTTT. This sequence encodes CASSAGGESSENLFF. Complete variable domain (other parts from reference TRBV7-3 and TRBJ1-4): GAGVSQTPSNKVTEKGKYVELRCDPISGHTALYWYRQSLGQGPEFLIYFQGTGAADDSGLPNDRFFAVRPEGSVSTLKIQRTERGDSAVYLCASSAGGESSENLFFGSGTQLSVL.